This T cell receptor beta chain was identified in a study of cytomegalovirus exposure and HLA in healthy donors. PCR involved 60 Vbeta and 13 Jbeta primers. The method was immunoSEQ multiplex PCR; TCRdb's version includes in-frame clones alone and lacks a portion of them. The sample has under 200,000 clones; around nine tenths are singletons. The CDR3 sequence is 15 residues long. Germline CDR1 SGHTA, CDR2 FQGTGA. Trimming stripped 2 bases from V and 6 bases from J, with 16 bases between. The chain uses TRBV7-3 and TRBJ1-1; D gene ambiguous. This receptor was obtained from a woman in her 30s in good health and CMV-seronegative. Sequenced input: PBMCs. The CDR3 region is CASSLLPQPAAEAFF. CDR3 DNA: TGTGCCAGCAGCTTACTTCCGCAGCCGGCGGCTGAAGCTTTCTTT.